These 20 T cell receptor beta chains originate from one sample sequenced in a study of cytomegalovirus exposure and HLA in healthy donors. Primers: 60 Vbeta forward and 13 Jbeta reverse. The protocol was immunoSEQ multiplex PCR, while the TCRdb copy is restricted to in-frame clones and leaves out a portion. The sample contains over 55,000 clones, about 67% of which appear only once. The material sequenced was PBMCs. The receptor source for this set is a man aged 40-50 years in good health and CMV-seropositive.

The gene calls are TRBV7-9 and TRBJ2-2; TRBD2 is a possible D gene (5 bases). Trimming took 5 bases from V and 5 from J, leaving 15 bases between them. CDR1 and CDR2 (germline): SEHNR, FQNEAQ (reference sequence). The CDR3 is 15 residues long. This chain's CDR3 is CASSPDGVGTGELFF. CDR3 sequence (DNA): TGTGCCAGCAGCCCCGACGGGGTCGGGACCGGGGAGCTGTTTTTT.

The rearrangement links TRBV6-5 to TRBJ2-1; a weak D match, TRBD2 (6 bases). The CDR3 sequence is 12 residues long. Germline V gene sequence: CDR1 MNHEY, CDR2 SVGAGI. V was cut by 6 bases and J by 10 bases, with 13 bases left in between. As DNA, the CDR3 is TGTGCCAGCAGCCGTGGGGGGTCAGAGCAGTTCTTC. As protein: CASSRGGSEQFF.

The V call is TRBV5-1, the J call TRBJ1-1; weak D call: TRBD1 (5 bases). Deletions cut 0 bases from V and 4 bases from J, with 10 bases between. Germline V gene data show CDR1 as SGHRS and CDR2 as YFSETQ. This CDR3 has 14 amino acids. CDR3 loop: CASSLEQGSTEAFF. The CDR3 DNA reads TGCGCCAGCAGCTTGGAGCAGGGTTCCACTGAAGCTTTCTTT. The full variable domain, with the rest looked up from reference TRBV5-1 and TRBJ1-1, is KAGVTQTPRYLIKTRGQQVTLSCSPISGHRSVSWYQQTPGQGLQFLFEYFSETQRNKGNFPGRFSGRQFSNSRSEMNVSTLELGDSALYLCASSLEQGSTEAFFGQGTRLTVV.

The J gene is TRBJ1-4, the V gene TRBV5-1; TRBD1 is a possible D gene (5 bases). Trimming removed 0 bases from V and 7 bases from J, with 10 bases in between. Germline loops: CDR1 SGHRS, CDR2 YFSETQ. The CDR3 has 14 residues. The CDR3 loop is CASSLGGAGEKLFF. CDR3 bases: TGCGCCAGCAGCTTGGGGGGCGCAGGTGAAAAACTGTTTTTT.

V gene TRBV7-6 combines with J gene TRBJ1-4; D is perhaps TRBD1 (5 bases). Germline V gene lookup returns CDR1 SGHVS and CDR2 FNYEAQ. Trimming cost V 0 bases and J 12 bases, with 17 bases left between them. The CDR3 has 15 residues. The CDR3 loop reads CASSLAAGTAAELFF. CDR3 sequence (DNA): TGTGCCAGCAGCTTAGCGGCGGGGACGGCGGCGGAACTGTTTTTT.

The chain combines TRBV6-6 with TRBJ2-1; 8 bases match TRBD1. CDR1 is MNHNY and CDR2 is SVGAGI in the germline V gene (reference sequence). The length of the CDR3 is 15 residues. V shed 5 bases, J shed 6 bases, and the junction held 9 bases outside the gene matches. This chain's CDR3 is CASSDRGALTNEQFF. CDR3 nucleotides: TGTGCCAGCAGTGACAGGGGAGCCTTAACCAATGAGCAGTTCTTC.

The V call is TRBV2, the J call TRBJ2-2; no definite D call. The CDR3 is 14 residues long. In germline, CDR1 is SNHLY, CDR2 FYNNEI. V gave up 10 bases and J gave up 4 bases, with 16 bases separating them. The CDR3 spells CATSEMLSTGELFF. The CDR3 region has the DNA TGTGCCACCTCGGAGATGCTGAGCACCGGGGAGCTGTTTTTT.

Worth noting for this clone: The sample contains more than one DNA sequence encoding this CDR3. V usage is TRBV5-1 and J usage is TRBJ1-1; 7 nucleotides agree with TRBD1. V trimming: 3 bases; J trimming: 0 bases; junction bases outside the gene matches: 2. The CDR3 has 14 amino acids. From germline, CDR1 is SGHRS and CDR2 YFSETQ. The CDR3 reads CASSWDSMNTEAFF. CDR3 nucleotide sequence: TGCGCCAGCAGCTGGGACAGCATGAACACTGAAGCTTTCTTT.

V is TRBV7-3 and J is TRBJ2-3, with D perhaps matching TRBD2 (5 bases). Trimming took off 4 bases at V and 6 bases at J, with 11 bases between the two ends. The V gene's germline CDR1 is SGHTA and CDR2 FQGTGA. The CDR3 contains 13 residues. Here the CDR3 DNA reads TGTGCCAGCAGCTATCAAACGGGGGATACGCAGTATTTT. Amino acid sequence: CASSYQTGDTQYF.

The chain combines TRBV5-4 with TRBJ1-1, with 9 nucleotides matching TRBD1. CDR1 and CDR2 from the germline V gene are SGHNT and YYREEE (reference sequence). Germline trimming cut 4 bases from V and 0 bases from J; bases unmatched to any gene: 10. The CDR3 covers 17 residues. The CDR3 is CASSRVGDRVVNTEAFF. For the CDR3, the DNA is TGTGCCAGCAGCCGCGTCGGGGACAGGGTGGTGAACACTGAAGCTTTCTTT.

The gene calls are TRBV5-4 and TRBJ2-2; 8 nucleotides match TRBD2. The CDR3 extends over 17 amino acids. Per the germline V gene, CDR1 is SGHNT and CDR2 is YYREEE (reference sequence). Germline trimming cut 4 bases from V and 5 bases from J; bases unmatched to any gene: 13. This CDR3 reads CASSPPAAGGGTGELFF. The CDR3 DNA reads TGTGCCAGCAGCCCCCCCGCGGCGGGAGGAGGGACCGGGGAGCTGTTTTTT. The whole variable domain, filled in from reference TRBV5-4 and TRBJ2-2, reads ETGVTQSPTHLIKTRGQQVTLRCSSQSGHNTVSWYQQALGQGPQFIFQYYREEENGRGNFPPRFSGLQFPNYSSELNVNALELDDSALYLCASSPPAAGGGTGELFFGEGSRLTVL.

The chain is built from TRBV29-1 and TRBJ1-2, with TRBD1 matching 10 bases. Unmatched junction bases numbered 5, after V lost 0 bases and J lost 7 bases. The CDR3 covers 14 residues. Per the germline V gene, CDR1 is SQVTM and CDR2 is ANQGSEA. In DNA, the CDR3 is TGCAGCGTTGAAGAGCGGACAGGGGGTTTTGGCTACACCTTC. It translates to CSVEERTGGFGYTF. Based on the CDR3 plus reference TRBV29-1 and TRBJ1-2, the full variable domain is SAVISQKPSRDICQRGTSLTIQCQVDSQVTMMFWYRQQPGQSLTLIATANQGSEATYESGFVIDKFPISRPNLTFSTLTVSNMSPEDSSIYLCSVEERTGGFGYTFGSGTRLTVV.

The V gene is TRBV6-5, the J gene TRBJ2-7, with D possibly matching TRBD2 (5 bases). The length of the CDR3 is 13 residues. V lost 6 bases and J lost 6, with 15 bases in between. CDR1 is MNHEY, CDR2 SVGAGI, per germline. The CDR3 DNA sequence: TGTGCCAGCAGAGGAGGACGTGCGGGCGAGCAGTACTTC. It yields the protein CASRGGRAGEQYF.

The DNA for the CDR3 is TGTGCCAGCAGCTACCCCTCCGGGACAGGGGTCTATGGCTACACCTTC. Encoded protein: CASSYPSGTGVYGYTF. The rearrangement joins TRBV7-9 to TRBJ1-2; 10 nucleotides line up with TRBD1. Trimming at V came to 4 bases and at J to 4 bases, leaving 9 bases not matched to a gene. This CDR3 contains 16 residues. CDR1 and CDR2 from the germline V gene are SEHNR and FQNEAQ (reference sequence).

This clone showed up many times. The rearrangement joins TRBV7-2 to TRBJ1-4, with D perhaps matching TRBD1 (5 bases). The CDR3 is 17 amino acids. Trimming shortened V by 2 bases and J by 6 bases, and 19 bases separated the two germline ends. Germline V gene data show CDR1 as SGHTA and CDR2 as FQGNSA. The CDR3 nucleotides read TGTGCCAGCAGCTTATCCGTCGTAACGGGGGTGGATGAAAAACTGTTTTTT. The encoded protein is CASSLSVVTGVDEKLFF.

This rearrangement joins TRBV5-6 to TRBJ1-2; a weak D match, TRBD1 (6 bases). Trimming stripped 2 bases from V and 7 bases from J, with 12 bases between. Germline V gene lookup returns CDR1 SGHDT and CDR2 YYEEEE. The CDR3 runs 13 residues. DNA of the CDR3: TGTGCCAGCAGCTTTACAGGGAGCGGTGGCTACACCTTC. Translation: CASSFTGSGGYTF.

This clone was found a few times. The chain recombines TRBV6-5 with TRBJ2-7, with TRBD1 identical over 7 bases. The CDR3 covers 15 residues. Germline V gives CDR1 MNHEY, CDR2 SVGAGI. Trimming cost V 6 bases and J 7 bases; bases outside gene matches: 15. CDR3 nucleotides: TGTGCCAGCAGCCCCTTCCCCACAGGGGCGGAGGAGCAGTACTTC. Protein: CASSPFPTGAEEQYF.

This clone was counted only a few times. The V call is TRBV5-1, the J call TRBJ1-2; D unclear. V was shortened by 5 bases and J by 4 bases, with 18 bases between the two germline ends. Germline loops: CDR1 SGHRS, CDR2 YFSETQ. The CDR3 covers 15 residues. CDR3 DNA: TGCGCCAGCAGTCCCGGACTCTATGGGCCCTATGGCTACACCTTC. Translated, it gives CASSPGLYGPYGYTF.

The chain uses TRBV5-4 and TRBJ1-5, with TRBD1 matching over 12 bases. This CDR3 region has 16 residues. After removal of 1 base from V and 7 bases from J, the junction contained 6 bases not matched to a gene. Germline V gene sequence: CDR1 SGHNT, CDR2 YYREEE (reference sequence). The CDR3 loop is CASSLSGTGGPQPQHF. The CDR3 DNA follows: TGTGCCAGCAGCTTGTCAGGGACAGGGGGCCCCCAGCCCCAGCATTTT.

CDR3 in DNA: TGCGCCAGCAGCCGATCCAGGGGACCCAATGAAAAACTGTTTTTT. It is translated as CASSRSRGPNEKLFF. The rearrangement links TRBV4-1 to TRBJ1-4; TRBD1 is a possible D gene (6 bases). The CDR3 consists of 15 residues. Trimming took 4 bases from V and 5 from J, leaving 14 bases between them. CDR1 and CDR2 from the germline V gene are MGHRA and YSYEKL.